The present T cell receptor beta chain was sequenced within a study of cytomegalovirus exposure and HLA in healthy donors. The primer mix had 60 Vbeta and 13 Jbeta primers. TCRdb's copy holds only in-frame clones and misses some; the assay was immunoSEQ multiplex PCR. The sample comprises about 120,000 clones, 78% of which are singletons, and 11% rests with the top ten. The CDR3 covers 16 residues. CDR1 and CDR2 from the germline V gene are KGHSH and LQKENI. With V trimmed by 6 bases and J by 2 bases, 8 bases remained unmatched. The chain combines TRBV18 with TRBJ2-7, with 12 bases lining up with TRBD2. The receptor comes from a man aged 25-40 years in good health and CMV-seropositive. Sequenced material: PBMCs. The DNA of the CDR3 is TGTGCCAGCTCGCCAGGGCTAGCGGGAGGGCCCTACGAGCAGTACTTC. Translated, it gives CASSPGLAGGPYEQYF.